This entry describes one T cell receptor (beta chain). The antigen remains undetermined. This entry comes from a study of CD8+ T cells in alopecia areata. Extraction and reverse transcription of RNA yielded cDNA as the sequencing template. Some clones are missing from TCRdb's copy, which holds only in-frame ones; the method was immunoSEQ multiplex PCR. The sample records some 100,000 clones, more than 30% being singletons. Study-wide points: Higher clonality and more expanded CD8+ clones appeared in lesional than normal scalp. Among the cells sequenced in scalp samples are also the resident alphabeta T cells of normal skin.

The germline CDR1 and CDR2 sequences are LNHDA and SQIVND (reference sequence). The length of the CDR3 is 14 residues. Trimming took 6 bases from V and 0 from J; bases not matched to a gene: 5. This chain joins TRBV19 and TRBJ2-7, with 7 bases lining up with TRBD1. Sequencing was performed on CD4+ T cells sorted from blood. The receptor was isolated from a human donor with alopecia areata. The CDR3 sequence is CASSEDRSSYEQYF. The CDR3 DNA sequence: TGTGCCAGTAGCGAGGACAGGAGCTCCTACGAGCAGTACTTC.